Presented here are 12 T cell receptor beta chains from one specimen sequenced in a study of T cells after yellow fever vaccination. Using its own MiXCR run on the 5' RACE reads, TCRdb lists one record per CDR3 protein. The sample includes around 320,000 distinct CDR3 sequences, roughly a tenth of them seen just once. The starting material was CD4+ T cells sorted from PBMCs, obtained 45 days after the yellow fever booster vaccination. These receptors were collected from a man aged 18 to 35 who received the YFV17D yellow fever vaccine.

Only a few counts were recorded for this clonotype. CDR3 residues: CASSFGGDSRNEQFF. CDR3 nucleotide sequence: TGTGCCAGCAGCTTTGGCGGCGATTCGAGGAATGAGCAGTTCTTC. The chain uses TRBV5-5 and TRBJ2-1, with D unresolved. Germline CDR1 is SGHKS and CDR2 is YYEKEE (reference sequence). The CDR3 extends over 15 amino acids. The V end was cut by 2 bases, the J end by 7 bases, with 16 bases between.

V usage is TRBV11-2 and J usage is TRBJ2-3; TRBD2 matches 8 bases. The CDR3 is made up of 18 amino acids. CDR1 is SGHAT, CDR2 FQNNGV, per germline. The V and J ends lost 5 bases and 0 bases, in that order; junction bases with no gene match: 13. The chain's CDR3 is CASSRGGAGAFSTDTQYF. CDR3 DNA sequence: TGTGCCAGCAGCCGGGGTGGAGCGGGGGCCTTTAGCACAGATACGCAGTATTTT.

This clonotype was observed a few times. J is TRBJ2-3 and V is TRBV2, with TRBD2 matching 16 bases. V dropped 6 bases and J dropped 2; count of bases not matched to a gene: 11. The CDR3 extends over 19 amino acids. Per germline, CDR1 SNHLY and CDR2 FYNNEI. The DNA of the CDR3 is TGTGCCAGCAGGAAGGGGACTAGCGGGGGGGTCAAATTCACAGATACGCAGTATTTT. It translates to CASRKGTSGGVKFTDTQYF.

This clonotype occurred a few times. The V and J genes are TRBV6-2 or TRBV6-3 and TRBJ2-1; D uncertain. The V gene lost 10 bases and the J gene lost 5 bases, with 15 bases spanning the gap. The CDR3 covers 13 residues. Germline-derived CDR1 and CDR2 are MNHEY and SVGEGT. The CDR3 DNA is TGTGCCACACGGGCATACAGAGACAATGAGCAGTTCTTC. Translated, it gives CATRAYRDNEQFF.

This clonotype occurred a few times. The DNA of the CDR3 is TGTGCCTGGTACTCTGAAGCTTTCTTT. It codes for CAWYSEAFF. The chain combines TRBV30 with TRBJ1-1; D unresolved. Trimming shortened V by 5 bases and J by 6 bases, and 4 bases separated the two germline ends. Germline loops: CDR1 GTSNPN, CDR2 SVGIG (reference sequence). The CDR3 sequence is 9 residues long.

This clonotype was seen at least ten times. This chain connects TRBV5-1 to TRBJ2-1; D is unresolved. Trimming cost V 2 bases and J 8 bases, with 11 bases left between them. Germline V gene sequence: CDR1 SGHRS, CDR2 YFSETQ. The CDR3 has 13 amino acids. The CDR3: CASSFQVWDEQFF. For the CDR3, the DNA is TGCGCCAGCAGCTTCCAGGTTTGGGATGAGCAGTTCTTC.

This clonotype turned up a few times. The CDR3 nucleotides read TGTGCCATCAGTGTCGAGGACAGCCTGGATACGCAGTATTTT. It translates to CAISVEDSLDTQYF. The J gene is TRBJ2-3, the V gene TRBV10-3, with a weak D call TRBD1 (6 bases). This CDR3 region has 14 residues. Germline loops: CDR1 ENHRY, CDR2 SYGVKD. V lost 4 bases and J 6 bases, leaving 14 bases between the germline ends.

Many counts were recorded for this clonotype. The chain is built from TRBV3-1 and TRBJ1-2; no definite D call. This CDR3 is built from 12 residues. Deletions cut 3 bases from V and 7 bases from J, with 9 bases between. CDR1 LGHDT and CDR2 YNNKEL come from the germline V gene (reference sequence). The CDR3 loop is CASSQGAGGYTF. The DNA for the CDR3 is TGTGCCAGCAGCCAGGGAGCCGGTGGCTACACCTTC.

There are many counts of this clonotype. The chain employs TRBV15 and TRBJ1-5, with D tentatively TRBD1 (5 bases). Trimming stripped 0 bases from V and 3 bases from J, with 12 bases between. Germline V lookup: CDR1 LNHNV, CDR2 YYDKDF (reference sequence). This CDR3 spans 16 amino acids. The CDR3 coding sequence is TGTGCCACCAGCAGAGATGCCGGACACCTCAATCAGCCCCAGCATTTT. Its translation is CATSRDAGHLNQPQHF. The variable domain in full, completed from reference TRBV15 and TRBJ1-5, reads DAMVIQNPRYQVTQFGKPVTLSCSQTLNHNVMYWYQQKSSQAPKLLFHYYDKDFNNEADTPDNFQSRRPNTSFCFLDIRSPGLGDTAMYLCATSRDAGHLNQPQHFGDGTRLSIL.

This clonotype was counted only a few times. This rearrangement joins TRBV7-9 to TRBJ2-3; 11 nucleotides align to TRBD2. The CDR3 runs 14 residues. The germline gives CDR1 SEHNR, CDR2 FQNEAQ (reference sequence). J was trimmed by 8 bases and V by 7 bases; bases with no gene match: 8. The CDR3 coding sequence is TGTGCCAGCAACGATAGCGGGGGGGGAGGTACGCAGTATTTT. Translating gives CASNDSGGGGTQYF.

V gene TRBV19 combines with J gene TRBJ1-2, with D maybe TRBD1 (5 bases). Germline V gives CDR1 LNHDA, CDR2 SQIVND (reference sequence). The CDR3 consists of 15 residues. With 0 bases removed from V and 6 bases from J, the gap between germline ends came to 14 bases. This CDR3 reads CASSIDRRGTHGYTF. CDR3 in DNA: TGTGCCAGTAGTATAGATCGAAGAGGGACCCATGGCTACACCTTC. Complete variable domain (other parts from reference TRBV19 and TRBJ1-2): DGGITQSPKYLFRKEGQNVTLSCEQNLNHDAMYWYRQDPGQGLRLIYYSQIVNDFQKGDIAEGYSVSREKKESFPLTVTSAQKNPTAFYLCASSIDRRGTHGYTFGSGTRLTVV.

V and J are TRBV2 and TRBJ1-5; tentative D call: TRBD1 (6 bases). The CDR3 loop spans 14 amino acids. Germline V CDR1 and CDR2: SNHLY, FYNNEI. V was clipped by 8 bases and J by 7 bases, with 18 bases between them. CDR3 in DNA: TGTGCCAGCCAACGAACAGGGAGCGGGCAGCCCCAGCATTTT. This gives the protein CASQRTGSGQPQHF.